Listed below are T cell receptor beta chains from one sample, sequenced in a study of graft-versus-host responses after intestinal transplantation. Generated by immunoSEQ multiplex PCR, the TCRdb table keeps only in-frame clones and is missing some. Here the sample spans tens of thousands of clones, nearly 90% being singletons. These TCRs are of unknown antigen specificity. The specimen was unstimulated CD8+ T cells sorted from spleen or lymph node cells, collected before transplant. These receptors originate from a human donor who was the organ donor for an intestinal transplant. CDR3s include the opening cysteine and the closing phenylalanine or tryptophan. Each record gives: V gene, D gene, clone size, CDR3 length, J gene, CDR3 protein, CDR3 DNA. A D gene is named only where the DNA matches it firmly. Clone size is not always given. Where it is, it says once, few, many or a class for expanded clones.

V: TRBV27; D: NA; size: NA; length: 13; J: TRBJ2-1; CDR3: CASSQSVYNEQFF; DNA: TGTGCCAGCAGTCAATCGGTATACAATGAGCAGTTCTTC
V: TRBV7-9; D: NA; size: NA; length: 14; J: TRBJ2-1; CDR3: CASSRQESYNEQFF; DNA: TGTGCCAGCAGTCGACAGGAATCCTACAATGAGCAGTTCTTC
V: TRBV19; D: NA; size: NA; length: 13; J: TRBJ1-1; CDR3: CASSIVPAGEAFF; DNA: TGTGCCAGTAGTATAGTCCCGGCAGGGGAAGCTTTCTTT
V: TRBV20-1; D: NA; size: NA; length: 10; J: TRBJ2-1; CDR3: CSPLDNEQFF; DNA: TGCAGTCCCCTAGACAATGAGCAGTTCTTC
V: TRBV28; D: TRBD2; size: NA; length: 15; J: TRBJ2-5; CDR3: CASSPFGGVEETQYF; DNA: TGTGCCAGCAGTCCATTCGGGGGGGTTGAAGAGACCCAGTACTTC
V: TRBV28; D: NA; size: once; length: 18; J: TRBJ2-6; CDR3: CASPYLGASCSGANVLTF; DNA: TGTGCCAGCCCCTACTTGGGGGCATCCTGCTCTGGGGCCAACGTCCTGACTTTC
V: TRBV27; D: NA; size: once; length: 12; J: TRBJ1-1; CDR3: CASANYEAEAFF; DNA: TGTGCCAGCGCTAATTACGAAGCTGAAGCTTTCTTT
V: TRBV4-1; D: NA; size: NA; length: 15; J: TRBJ2-5; CDR3: CASSHGQGGGETQYF; DNA: TGCGCCAGCAGCCACGGACAGGGAGGGGGGGAGACCCAGTACTTC
V: TRBV6-6; D: TRBD1; size: NA; length: 13; J: TRBJ1-1; CDR3: CASGTVRNTEAFF; DNA: TGTGCCAGCGGGACAGTCAGAAACACTGAAGCTTTCTTT
V: TRBV4-2; D: TRBD2; size: NA; length: 16; J: TRBJ2-1; CDR3: CASSRAGTSSYNEQFF; DNA: TGTGCCAGCAGCCGCGCCGGGACTAGCTCCTACAATGAGCAGTTCTTC
V: TRBV19; D: TRBD2; size: few; length: 17; J: TRBJ2-3; CDR3: CASSLRTSGWSTDTQYF; DNA: TGTGCCAGTAGTCTGCGGACTAGCGGGTGGAGCACAGATACGCAGTATTTT
V: TRBV19; D: NA; size: NA; length: 12; J: TRBJ2-5; CDR3: CASSREPGAQYF; DNA: TGTGCCAGTAGTCGAGAACCGGGAGCCCAGTACTTC
V: TRBV6-8; D: NA; size: NA; length: 14; J: TRBJ1-1; CDR3: CASSKQRGKIEAFF; DNA: TGTGCCAGCAGCAAACAACGGGGGAAAATTGAAGCTTTCTTT
V: TRBV9; D: TRBD1; size: NA; length: 16; J: TRBJ2-2; CDR3: CASNPYRGRNTGELFF; DNA: TGTGCCAGCAACCCATACAGGGGAAGGAACACCGGGGAGCTGTTTTTT
V: TRBV2; D: TRBD1; size: NA; length: 12; J: TRBJ2-1; CDR3: CATNRGDNEQFF; DNA: TGTGCCACAAACAGGGGGGACAATGAGCAGTTCTTC
V: TRBV4-3; D: TRBD1; size: NA; length: 21; J: TRBJ1-6; CDR3: CASSQDQVFFRNRGVSSPLHF; DNA: TGCGCCAGCAGCCAAGATCAAGTTTTTTTCAGGAACAGGGGAGTTAGTTCACCCCTCCACTTT
V: TRBV2; D: TRBD2; size: few; length: 14; J: TRBJ2-5; CDR3: CASSEVGEGETQYF; DNA: TGTGCCAGCAGTGAAGTTGGGGAGGGAGAGACCCAGTACTTC
V: TRBV5-4; D: NA; size: once; length: 15; J: TRBJ2-5; CDR3: CASSPLGASEETQYF; DNA: TGTGCCAGCAGCCCCCTTGGGGCCTCGGAAGAGACCCAGTACTTC
V: TRBV27; D: TRBD1; size: NA; length: 15; J: TRBJ2-3; CDR3: CASSFGQAYTDTQYF; DNA: TGTGCCAGCAGTTTCGGACAGGCTTACACAGATACGCAGTATTTT
V: TRBV6-5; D: TRBD1; size: once; length: 15; J: TRBJ1-5; CDR3: CASRTTGGIGQPQHF; DNA: TGTGCCAGCAGAACAACAGGGGGCATAGGTCAGCCCCAGCATTTT
V: TRBV19; D: TRBD2; size: NA; length: 15; J: TRBJ2-1; CDR3: CASSVGGGPNNEQFF; DNA: TGTGCCAGTAGTGTGGGCGGGGGGCCGAACAATGAGCAGTTCTTC
V: TRBV5-5; D: NA; size: NA; length: 14; J: TRBJ2-5; CDR3: CASSRWDSQETQYF; DNA: TGTGCCAGCAGCCGGTGGGACTCACAAGAGACCCAGTACTTC
V: TRBV6-5; D: NA; size: NA; length: 13; J: TRBJ2-1; CDR3: CASRGGAGDEQFF; DNA: TGTGCCAGCAGGGGGGGGGCAGGGGATGAGCAGTTCTTC
V: TRBV7-9; D: TRBD1; size: NA; length: 15; J: TRBJ2-1; CDR3: CASRVETGVGSEQFF; DNA: TGTGCCAGCAGAGTAGAGACAGGGGTAGGAAGCGAGCAGTTCTTC
V: TRBV28; D: TRBD1; size: NA; length: 16; J: TRBJ1-2; CDR3: CASSLEQGTANYGYTF; DNA: TGTGCCAGCAGTTTAGAACAAGGGACAGCAAACTATGGCTACACCTTC
V: TRBV5-4; D: NA; size: NA; length: 14; J: TRBJ2-2; CDR3: CASHSPGNLGELFF; DNA: TGTGCCAGCCACTCGCCGGGAAACTTGGGGGAGCTGTTTTTT
V: TRBV5-1; D: NA; size: NA; length: 11; J: TRBJ2-5; CDR3: CASFAGETQYF; DNA: TGCGCCAGCTTCGCAGGGGAGACCCAGTACTTC
V: TRBV6-1; D: NA; size: NA; length: 16; J: TRBJ1-2; CDR3: CASSVSPQGRNYGYTF; DNA: TGTGCCAGCAGTGTTTCCCCGCAGGGCCGCAACTATGGCTACACCTTC
V: TRBV5-6; D: NA; size: NA; length: 14; J: TRBJ2-3; CDR3: CASSPTELTDTQYF; DNA: TGTGCCAGCAGCCCGACAGAGCTCACAGATACGCAGTATTTT
V: TRBV2; D: NA; size: NA; length: 11; J: TRBJ2-5; CDR3: CASSDLETQYF; DNA: TGTGCCAGCAGTGACTTGGAGACCCAGTACTTC
V: TRBV6-5; D: NA; size: once; length: 13; J: TRBJ1-5; CDR3: CATASGDNQPQHF; DNA: TGTGCCACCGCCTCAGGGGACAATCAGCCCCAGCATTTT
V: TRBV2; D: NA; size: NA; length: 14; J: TRBJ2-1; CDR3: CAVTGIDDFNEQFF; DNA: TGTGCCGTGACGGGGATAGATGATTTCAATGAGCAGTTCTTC
V: TRBV5-1; D: NA; size: NA; length: 14; J: TRBJ1-1; CDR3: CASSVQVGGTEAFF; DNA: TGCGCCAGCAGCGTACAGGTCGGGGGGACTGAAGCTTTCTTT
V: TRBV7-2; D: TRBD2; size: NA; length: 18; J: TRBJ2-5; CDR3: CASSLAGGVAGLFETQYF; DNA: TGTGCCAGCAGCTTAGCGGGGGGGGTAGCGGGGCTTTTTGAGACCCAGTACTTC
V: TRBV6-1; D: TRBD1; size: NA; length: 15; J: TRBJ1-1; CDR3: CASSVGAGGITEAFF; DNA: TGTGCCAGCAGTGTCGGAGCAGGGGGCATCACTGAAGCTTTCTTT
V: TRBV28; D: NA; size: NA; length: 17; J: TRBJ1-2; CDR3: CASSSTLGGRINYGYTF; DNA: TGTGCCAGCAGTAGTACCCTGGGGGGACGGATTAACTATGGCTACACCTTC
V: TRBV6-1; D: TRBD1; size: NA; length: 15; J: TRBJ1-6; CDR3: CASSELTGPNSPLHF; DNA: TGTGCCAGCAGTGAATTGACAGGGCCTAATTCACCCCTCCACTTT
V: TRBV7-8; D: NA; size: NA; length: 14; J: TRBJ2-5; CDR3: CASSLSGGVETQYF; DNA: TGTGCCAGCAGCTTAAGTGGGGGCGTAGAGACCCAGTACTTC
V: TRBV6-4; D: TRBD1; size: NA; length: 16; J: TRBJ2-3; CDR3: CASSETRDRGADTQYF; DNA: TGTGCCAGCAGTGAGACGCGGGACAGGGGTGCAGATACGCAGTATTTT
V: TRBV19; D: NA; size: once; length: 15; J: TRBJ2-2; CDR3: CASSRADRDTGELFF; DNA: TGTGCCAGTAGTAGAGCTGACAGAGACACCGGGGAGCTGTTTTTT